Below are 22 T cell receptor beta chains sequenced from a single sample in a study of T cells in Graves' hyperthyroidism and ophthalmopathy. The source material, RNA transcripts, was used to amplify TCR beta CDR3 regions. Carried out on the TCR CDR3, a first-round RT-PCR used the HTBI primer set. TCRdb used MiXCR to reprocess the multiplex PCR reads, holding one entry per CDR3 protein. The sample lists around 300,000 distinct CDR3 sequences, approximately 15% occurring once. Source material: blood. These receptors were collected from a middle-aged woman with Graves' ophthalmopathy.

The V and J genes are TRBV30 and TRBJ2-5, with 9 nucleotides matching TRBD2. The CDR3 consists of 12 residues. The ends lost 8 bases at V and 1 base at J; junction bases unmatched: 2. CDR1 is GTSNPN and CDR2 is SVGIG in the germline V gene (reference sequence). For the CDR3, the DNA is TGTGCCCTACTAGCGGGCCAAGAGACCCAGTACTTC. As protein: CALLAGQETQYF.

V gene TRBV11-3 combines with J gene TRBJ2-1, with 7 positions matching TRBD1. The CDR3 runs to 13 residues. J was trimmed by 12 bases and V by 2 bases; bases with no gene match: 7. Germline V gene data show CDR1 as SGHNT and CDR2 as YENEEA. The CDR3 reads CASSLSTRGLQFF. In DNA, the CDR3 is TGTGCCAGCAGCTTATCCACCAGGGGGTTGCAGTTCTTC.

This clonotype was seen a few times. The chain joins TRBV2 to TRBJ2-2, with 9 bases lining up with TRBD1. The CDR3 extends over 14 amino acids. V was clipped by 7 bases and J by 7 bases; unmatched bases: 7. The germline CDR1 and CDR2 sequences are SNHLY and FYNNEI. The CDR3 sequence: CASNRQGDNGELFF. CDR3 DNA: TGTGCCAGCAACAGACAGGGGGATAACGGGGAGCTGTTTTTT.

The sample holds many counts of this clonotype. This rearrangement joins TRBV2 to TRBJ2-1, with no clear D. Trimming left V 4 bases short and J 7 bases short, with 14 bases between. The CDR3 spans 14 residues. Germline V gives CDR1 SNHLY, CDR2 FYNNEI. The chain's CDR3 is CASSVSWVSNEQFF. CDR3 sequence (DNA): TGTGCCAGCAGTGTAAGCTGGGTGTCAAATGAGCAGTTCTTC.

This clonotype was counted many times. The chain carries TRBV6-5 and TRBJ2-7, with D hard to call. Trimming removed 6 bases from V and 4 bases from J, with 10 bases in between. The CDR3 loop spans 12 amino acids. CDR1 MNHEY and CDR2 SVGAGI come from the germline V gene. In DNA, the CDR3 is TGTGCCAGCAGCCGCTCCCTTTACGAGCAGTACTTC. Protein: CASSRSLYEQYF.

This clonotype has at least ten counts. V and J are TRBV7-2 and TRBJ2-3, with 8 nucleotides matching TRBD2. Germline CDR1 and CDR2: SGHTA and FQGNSA. With V trimmed by 5 bases and J by 8 bases, 6 bases remained unmatched. The CDR3 has 13 residues. Here the CDR3 DNA reads TGTGCCAGCAGCCCGCGGGGGGCGGGTACGCAGTATTTT. This gives the protein CASSPRGAGTQYF.

This clonotype was seen repeatedly, ten times or more. The chain has TRBV20-1 and TRBJ2-5, with D tentatively TRBD2 (6 bases). V lost 0 bases to trimming and J lost 1 base, with 12 bases between them. Germline-derived CDR1 and CDR2 are DFQATT and SNEGSKA (reference sequence). The CDR3 has 15 amino acids. The CDR3 loop reads CSARDFYGSQETQYF. In nucleotides, the CDR3 is TGCAGTGCTAGAGATTTTTACGGGAGCCAAGAGACCCAGTACTTC.

This clonotype has at least ten counts. V usage is TRBV7-8 and J usage is TRBJ2-7; no clear D gene. The ends were cut back, 4 bases at V and 5 bases at J, with 9 bases in the middle. CDR1 is SGHVS, CDR2 FQNEAQ, per germline. The CDR3 contains 12 residues. The chain's CDR3 is CASSYHRNEQYF. The CDR3 nucleotides are TGTGCCAGCAGCTACCACAGAAACGAGCAGTACTTC. Full variable domain (missing parts from reference TRBV7-8 and TRBJ2-7): GAGVSQSPRYKVAKRGQDVALRCDPISGHVSLFWYQQALGQGPEFLTYFQNEAQLDKSGLPSDRFFAERPEGSVSTLKIQRTQQEDSAVYLCASSYHRNEQYFGPGTRLTVT.

The rearrangement joins TRBV9 to TRBJ2-1; possibly TRBD1 or TRBD2 for D (5 bases each). CDR1 is SGDLS and CDR2 is YYNGEE in the germline V gene. This CDR3 is 14 amino acids long. Trimming cost V 0 bases and J 8 bases, with 12 bases left between them. CDR3 nucleotide sequence: TGTGCCAGCAGCGTAGGGCCAGGGCGGGATGAGCAGTTCTTC. Translating it yields CASSVGPGRDEQFF.

This clonotype was seen ten or more times. This chain uses TRBV5-6 with TRBJ1-2; D is unresolved. This CDR3 has 13 amino acids. In germline, CDR1 is SGHDT, CDR2 YYEEEE. V dropped 1 base and J dropped 5 bases, with 9 bases sitting between them. In nucleotides, the CDR3 is TGTGCCAGCAGCTTGACGAGGTGGTATGGCTACACCTTC. Translated: CASSLTRWYGYTF.

This clonotype appeared a few times. This chain uses TRBV19 with TRBJ2-1, with D perhaps matching TRBD2 (7 bases). Germline assignment: CDR1 LNHDA and CDR2 SQIVND (reference sequence). The V gene lost 10 bases and the J gene lost 3 bases, with 13 bases spanning the gap. This CDR3 is built from 13 residues. CDR3 in DNA: TGTGCCACCACGGGGGGCCGCTACAATGAGCAGTTCTTC. It is translated as CATTGGRYNEQFF.

This clonotype appeared many times. The chain carries TRBV2 and TRBJ2-1; D gene uncertain. Trimming took off 4 bases at V and 7 bases at J, with 8 bases between the two ends. This CDR3 spans 12 amino acids. CDR1 and CDR2 from the germline V gene are SNHLY and FYNNEI. The CDR3 DNA is TGTGCCAGCAGTGTTGGAAATAATGAGCAGTTCTTC. Protein: CASSVGNNEQFF.

This clonotype was seen a few times. This chain links TRBV5-4 with TRBJ2-1, with 7 bases matching TRBD2. Germline CDR1 is SGHNT and CDR2 is YYREEE (reference sequence). V lost 0 bases to trimming and J lost 5 bases; unmatched junction nucleotides: 5. This CDR3 is built from 15 residues. CDR3 sequence reads: CASSLGPRGNNEQFF. In nucleotides, the CDR3 is TGTGCCAGCAGCTTGGGTCCGCGGGGGAACAATGAGCAGTTCTTC.

This clonotype was detected ten times or more. The V and J genes are TRBV20-1 and TRBJ2-3, with TRBD1 matching over 9 bases. Germline values: CDR1 DFQATT, CDR2 SNEGSKA (reference sequence). V lost 5 bases and J lost 0; bases outside the gene matches: 3. The CDR3 length is 14 residues. The CDR3, as DNA: TGCAGTGCTGGGACAGGGCTTAGCACAGATACGCAGTATTTT. It codes for CSAGTGLSTDTQYF.

This clonotype was observed at least ten times. The V gene is TRBV20-1, the J gene TRBJ2-7, with D possibly matching TRBD1 (6 bases). Germline CDR1 DFQATT, CDR2 SNEGSKA (reference sequence). The length of the CDR3 is 14 residues. Trimming took off 0 bases at V and 3 bases at J, with 12 bases between the two ends. CDR3 nucleotides: TGCAGTGCTAGAGAGGGGCAGGGGCTCTACGAGCAGTACTTC. As protein: CSAREGQGLYEQYF.

This chain joins TRBV13 and TRBJ2-1, with D possibly TRBD1 on 6 matching bases. The CDR3 covers 13 residues. Trimming removed 1 base from V and 9 bases from J, with 10 bases in between. The germline V gene has CDR1 PRHDT and CDR2 FYEKMQ (reference sequence). CDR3 protein: CASSLDRVAEQFF. The CDR3 region has the DNA TGTGCCAGCAGCTTAGACAGGGTGGCTGAGCAGTTCTTC.

This clonotype was detected ten times or more. This chain connects TRBV28 to TRBJ2-3; 8 bases are a match to TRBD2. CDR1 is MDHEN, CDR2 SYDVKM, per germline. The CDR3 spans 15 residues. The junction had 3 bases not matched to a gene; V was cut back by 0 bases and J by 4 bases. CDR3 protein: CASSLWRGGPDTQYF. CDR3 sequence (DNA): TGTGCCAGCAGTTTATGGCGCGGGGGGCCAGATACGCAGTATTTT.

This clonotype was recorded many times. This CDR3 reads CASSGTALPGYTF. The DNA for the CDR3 is TGTGCCAGCAGCGGGACAGCCCTCCCTGGCTACACCTTC. This chain uses TRBV2 with TRBJ1-2; 7 nucleotides align to TRBD1. This CDR3 contains 13 residues. Germline CDR1 is SNHLY and CDR2 is FYNNEI. The J segment lost 7 bases and the V segment lost 6 bases, leaving 8 bases of the junction unmatched. Full variable domain (rest looked up from reference TRBV2 and TRBJ1-2): EPEVTQTPSHQVTQMGQEVILRCVPISNHLYFYWYRQILGQKVEFLVSFYNNEISEKSEIFDDQFSVERPDGSNFTLKIRSTKLEDSAMYFCASSGTALPGYTFGSGTRLTVV.

The CDR3 spells CASSFWDRGRDPPTYEQYF. Here the CDR3 DNA reads TGTGCCAGCAGCTTCTGGGACAGGGGGCGGGACCCACCTACCTACGAGCAGTACTTC. The chain couples TRBV13 to TRBJ2-7, with TRBD1 matching over 12 bases. This CDR3 contains 19 residues. V shed 3 bases, J shed 2 bases, and the junction held 14 bases outside the gene matches. From germline, CDR1 is PRHDT and CDR2 FYEKMQ (reference sequence).

The table lists this clonotype with many counts. The gene calls are TRBV20-1 and TRBJ2-2; possibly TRBD2 for D (5 bases). V lost 4 bases, J lost 5 bases, and 17 bases lay in between. CDR1 is DFQATT, CDR2 SNEGSKA, per germline (reference sequence). There are 15 residues in the CDR3. DNA of the CDR3: TGCAGTGCTACTCCCCTAACGAAGCGGACCGGGGAGCTGTTTTTT. Translating gives CSATPLTKRTGELFF.

This clonotype was seen only a few times. This chain joins TRBV29-1 and TRBJ2-7; perhaps TRBD1 as D (6 bases). The V end lost 7 bases, the J end lost 1 base, and 14 bases lay between the germline ends. CDR1 and CDR2 from the germline V gene are SQVTM and ANQGSEA. There are 13 residues in the CDR3. The CDR3 loop reads CSAGQLSSYEQYF. The DNA of the CDR3 is TGCAGCGCCGGACAGCTGAGTTCCTACGAGCAGTACTTC.

This rearrangement joins TRBV19 to TRBJ2-2; D might be TRBD2 (6 bases). V was trimmed by 1 base and J by 3 bases, leaving 15 bases between them. CDR1 and CDR2 (germline): LNHDA, SQIVND (reference sequence). The CDR3 contains 17 residues. In nucleotides, the CDR3 is TGTGCCAGTAGTATAGTCTCAGGGAGGATCGACACCGGGGAGCTGTTTTTT. Translated, it gives CASSIVSGRIDTGELFF.